This is a list of T cell receptor beta chains from one sample in a study of T cell responses to AZD1222 COVID-19 vaccine. TCRdb's table, derived via immunoSEQ multiplex PCR, lists solely in-frame clones and lacks some. The table includes 150,000 or so clones, 90% to 95% detected once. The material was peripheral blood, obtained 28 days after the second AZD1222 dose. These receptors were taken from an adult who received the AZD1222 COVID-19 vaccine. Both conserved end residues are part of each CDR3. D genes are given only for firm matches. Rows give clone size only sometimes, using once, few, many, or a class for an expanded clone.

clone_size	j_call	v_call	d_call	cdr3_aa	cdr3_nt
few	TRBJ1-4	TRBV30	.	CAWKPVGVTNEKLFF	TGTGCCTGGAAACCAGTAGGGGTGACTAATGAAAAACTGTTTTTT
.	TRBJ2-1	TRBV7-2	TRBD1	CASSVDRGIYNEQFF	TGTGCCAGCAGTGTCGACAGGGGGATTTACAATGAGCAGTTCTTC
.	TRBJ2-2	TRBV25-1	.	CASSGGRTLTGELFF	TGTGCCAGCAGTGGCGGACGAACACTCACCGGGGAGCTGTTTTTT
.	TRBJ1-1	TRBV15	TRBD1	CATSRSTGVAFF	TGTGCCACCAGCAGGTCGACAGGGGTAGCTTTCTTT
.	TRBJ1-4	TRBV5-4	.	CASSLGGQQNEKLFF	TGTGCCAGCAGCTTGGGGGGGCAACAAAATGAAAAACTGTTTTTT
.	TRBJ1-1	TRBV7-2	.	CASSKLGPNTEAFF	TGTGCCAGCAGTAAATTAGGCCCGAACACTGAAGCTTTCTTT
.	TRBJ2-3	TRBV5-1	.	CASSLDREGADTQYF	TGCGCCAGCAGCTTGGACAGGGAGGGGGCAGATACGCAGTATTTT
.	TRBJ1-1	TRBV7-9	TRBD1	CASLGQGLNTEAFF	TGTGCCAGCTTGGGACAGGGCCTGAACACTGAAGCTTTCTTT
.	TRBJ2-7	TRBV11-3	.	CASSLEGGYEQYF	TGTGCCAGCAGCTTAGAAGGGGGTTACGAGCAGTACTTC
once	TRBJ1-4	TRBV30	.	CAWSGSQGVDEKLFF	TGTGCCTGGAGTGGATCACAGGGCGTTGATGAAAAACTGTTTTTT
.	TRBJ1-4	TRBV30	.	CAWSRSGRDEKLFF	TGTGCCTGGAGTAGGTCGGGCAGGGACGAAAAACTGTTTTTT
.	TRBJ2-2	TRBV19	.	CASIEGTGELFF	TGTGCCAGTATAGAGGGGACCGGGGAGCTGTTTTTT
.	TRBJ2-1	TRBV5-8	TRBD2	CASSPGGLAGVDEQFF	TGTGCCAGCAGCCCGGGGGGGCTAGCGGGAGTAGATGAGCAGTTCTTC
.	TRBJ2-1	TRBV18	TRBD2	CASSPETSGNEQFF	TGTGCCAGCTCACCCGAGACTAGCGGCAATGAGCAGTTCTTC
.	TRBJ1-2	TRBV5-1	.	CASSLAGPGVSYGYTF	TGCGCCAGCAGCTTGGCCGGGCCAGGGGTTAGCTATGGCTACACCTTC
.	TRBJ2-1	TRBV11-1	.	CASTAYPPEVDNEQFF	TGTGCCAGCACCGCTTACCCTCCTGAGGTGGACAATGAGCAGTTCTTC
once	TRBJ2-1	TRBV24-1	TRBD1	CAIGTAKHNEQFF	TGTGCCATCGGGACAGCGAAGCACAATGAGCAGTTCTTC
.	TRBJ1-2	TRBV27	TRBD1	CASSLGRGLLRQNYGYTF	TGTGCCAGCAGTTTAGGAAGGGGGCTTCTACGACAAAACTATGGCTACACCTTC
.	TRBJ1-4	TRBV5-1	.	CASSLGRGAANEKLFF	TGCGCCAGCAGCTTGGGAAGGGGCGCGGCTAATGAAAAACTGTTTTTT
.	TRBJ1-2	TRBV7-2	.	CASSSTLYRDTFGGYTF	TGTGCCAGCAGCTCAACCTTGTACCGGGACACCTTTGGAGGCTACACCTTC
.	TRBJ2-7	TRBV30	.	CAWSVRFSRRDLVYEQYF	TGTGCCTGGAGTGTACGTTTCTCCCGTCGGGACTTGGTCTACGAGCAGTACTTC
.	TRBJ1-5	TRBV15	.	CATSRDLGIQQPQHF	TGTGCCACCAGCAGAGATCTGGGGATACAACAGCCCCAGCATTTT
.	TRBJ2-2	TRBV7-8	TRBD1	CASSLSDRDLPTGELFF	TGTGCCAGCAGCTTATCGGACAGGGATCTCCCCACCGGGGAGCTGTTTTTT
.	TRBJ2-1	TRBV3-1/TRBV3-2	.	CASSPPRGTGPSSYNEQFF	TGTGCCAGCAGCCCCCCCAGAGGTACCGGGCCCAGCTCCTACAATGAGCAGTTCTTC
.	TRBJ2-2	TRBV15	.	CATSRSRRLSNTGELFF	TGTGCCACCAGCAGGTCCCGGAGGCTATCGAACACCGGGGAGCTGTTTTTT
.	TRBJ2-7	TRBV18	.	CASSPLGFEQYF	TGTGCCAGCTCACCATTGGGGTTCGAGCAGTACTTC
once	TRBJ1-2	TRBV18	.	CASSPQEAGYGYTF	TGTGCCAGCTCACCACAAGAGGCTGGCTATGGCTACACCTTC
.	TRBJ1-5	TRBV6-5	.	CASSRLDSNQPQHF	TGTGCCAGCAGCCGTCTGGATAGCAATCAGCCCCAGCATTTT
.	TRBJ2-1	TRBV10-3	.	CAISESLGASAVNEQFF	TGTGCCATCAGTGAGTCGCTGGGGGCTAGCGCAGTAAATGAGCAGTTCTTC
once	TRBJ2-1	TRBV13	.	CASSLAFSSYNEQFF	TGTGCCAGCAGCTTAGCTTTTAGCTCCTACAATGAGCAGTTCTTC
.	TRBJ2-3	TRBV6-5	TRBD2	CASTGLASTDTQYF	TGTGCCAGCACCGGACTAGCGAGCACAGATACGCAGTATTTT
once	TRBJ2-1	TRBV5-1	.	CASSFAIEIEQFF	TGCGCCAGCAGCTTCGCCATCGAAATTGAGCAGTTCTTC
.	TRBJ1-1	TRBV2	TRBD1	CASGGQVNTEAFF	TGTGCCAGCGGAGGACAGGTTAACACTGAAGCTTTCTTT
once	TRBJ2-7	TRBV5-6	.	CASSLAIDSYEQYF	TGTGCCAGCAGCTTGGCTATCGACAGCTACGAGCAGTACTTC
.	TRBJ2-5	TRBV7-6	TRBD2	CASGIGTREETQYF	TGTGCCAGCGGGATCGGGACTAGGGAAGAGACCCAGTACTTC
.	TRBJ2-1	TRBV7-9	TRBD2	CASLGLAGGPSYNEQFF	TGTGCCAGCCTGGGGCTAGCGGGGGGGCCCTCCTACAATGAGCAGTTCTTC
.	TRBJ1-4	TRBV18	.	CASSPIVTNEKLFF	TGTGCCAGCTCACCAATAGTAACTAATGAAAAACTGTTTTTT
.	TRBJ1-5	TRBV5-1	TRBD1	CASSIGTGAGNQPQHF	TGCGCCAGCAGCATAGGGACAGGGGCGGGCAATCAGCCCCAGCATTTT
.	TRBJ1-3	TRBV9	.	CASSENAGGNTIYF	TGTGCCAGCAGCGAGAACGCAGGGGGAAACACCATATATTTT
.	TRBJ1-2	TRBV7-2	.	CASSDRITVDGYTF	TGTGCCAGCAGCGACCGGATAACAGTCGATGGCTACACCTTC
.	TRBJ2-5	TRBV6-5	.	CASSRTYKQETQYF	TGTGCCAGCAGTCGGACCTATAAACAAGAGACCCAGTACTTC
.	TRBJ2-2	TRBV10-2	TRBD2	CASLDPGTSGANTGELFF	TGCGCCAGCCTCGATCCCGGGACTAGCGGCGCGAACACCGGGGAGCTGTTTTTT
.	TRBJ2-2	TRBV4-2	TRBD2	CASSPGTSGRAYTGELFF	TGTGCCAGCAGCCCAGGGACTAGCGGGAGAGCGTACACCGGGGAGCTGTTTTTT
.	TRBJ2-7	TRBV5-1	TRBD1	CASSFQGAAYEQYF	TGCGCCAGCAGCTTCCAGGGGGCAGCCTACGAGCAGTACTTC
.	TRBJ2-2	TRBV2	TRBD1	CASGQEDTGELFF	TGTGCCAGCGGACAGGAGGACACCGGGGAGCTGTTTTTT
.	TRBJ2-2	TRBV6-5	.	CASMGGLATGELFF	TGTGCCAGCATGGGTGGTTTGGCAACCGGGGAGCTGTTTTTT
.	TRBJ2-2	TRBV14	.	CASSHFPRGTGELFF	TGTGCCAGCAGCCACTTTCCGCGAGGCACCGGGGAGCTGTTTTTT
.	TRBJ1-5	TRBV28	TRBD1	CASSRDRNQPQHF	TGTGCCAGCAGCCGGGACAGAAATCAGCCCCAGCATTTT
.	TRBJ1-2	TRBV5-1	.	CASSLYTGWGNYGYTF	TGCGCCAGCAGCTTGTATACGGGGTGGGGTAACTATGGCTACACCTTC
few	TRBJ1-2	TRBV28	.	CASSPLFGAGGYTF	TGTGCCAGCAGTCCCCTTTTTGGGGCGGGAGGCTACACCTTC
.	TRBJ2-1	TRBV5-1	TRBD2	CASSASGGYNEQFF	TGCGCCAGCAGCGCTAGCGGGGGATACAATGAGCAGTTCTTC
.	TRBJ1-2	TRBV5-6	.	CASSLVTGRPNYGYTF	TGTGCCAGCAGCTTGGTAACAGGGAGGCCCAACTATGGCTACACCTTC
.	TRBJ2-7	TRBV5-1	.	CASSLAGSSYEQYF	TGCGCCAGCAGCTTGGCGGGGAGTTCCTACGAGCAGTACTTC
.	TRBJ1-6	TRBV7-8	TRBD1	CASSPGQGRSPLHF	TGTGCCAGCAGCCCAGGACAGGGGCGTTCACCCCTCCACTTT
once	TRBJ1-5	TRBV5-1	.	CASSLAPGGYQPQHF	TGCGCCAGCAGCTTGGCCCCCGGGGGATACCAGCCCCAGCATTTT
.	TRBJ2-2	TRBV6-6	.	CASSYRAVANTGELFF	TGTGCCAGCAGTTACCGGGCAGTCGCGAACACCGGGGAGCTGTTTTTT
.	TRBJ1-4	TRBV7-9	.	CASSSVRGTSTYEKLFF	TGTGCCAGCAGCTCAGTTAGGGGGACCTCAACTTATGAAAAACTGTTTTTT
.	TRBJ1-1	TRBV27	TRBD1	CASARDSGRHTEAFF	TGTGCCAGCGCCCGGGACAGCGGGAGGCACACTGAAGCTTTCTTT
once	TRBJ2-2	TRBV5-1	TRBD2	CASTLAGGNTGELFF	TGCGCCAGTACACTAGCGGGAGGTAACACCGGGGAGCTGTTTTTT